The 5 T cell receptor beta chains given below trace back to one sample, sequenced in a study of Ad26.COV2.S vaccination and SARS-CoV-2 variants. Sample treatment: 19 received Ad26.COV2.S at low or high dose, single or two shots; a few received placebo; per-sample allocation not given. Specimen acquisition occurred on day 63 following the initial vaccine or placebo injection. This table comes from immunoSEQ multiplex PCR, and its TCRdb copy is limited to in-frame clones, with some not included. The sample lists 300,000 to 400,000 clones, roughly 91% seen once, with around 3.5% in the top ten. The input for sequencing was peripheral blood, taken in a trial of Ad26.COV2.S vaccine versus placebo. Receptor source: a person between 18 and 60 years old who received the Ad26.COV2.S COVID-19 vaccine or a placebo.

This clone was seen a few times. The chain links TRBV19 to TRBJ1-2, with D uncertain. Germline V gene lookup returns CDR1 LNHDA and CDR2 SQIVND (reference sequence). Trimming removed 5 bases at V and 8 bases at J, with 15 bases between. The CDR3 length is 13 residues. The CDR3, as DNA: TGTGCCAGTAGTCCTCGTAGAAGTGAAGGCTACACCTTC. Amino acid sequence: CASSPRRSEGYTF.

V and J are TRBV4-1 and TRBJ2-1, with D tentatively TRBD2 (6 bases). Trimming removed 4 bases at V and 3 bases at J, with 13 bases between. The V gene's germline CDR1 is MGHRA and CDR2 YSYEKL. The CDR3 length is 15 residues. The CDR3: CASSPELAVYNEQFF. The CDR3 nucleotides read TGCGCCAGCAGCCCAGAACTAGCAGTCTACAATGAGCAGTTCTTC.

The CDR3 here is CASSEGTGMNQPQHF. The CDR3 DNA reads as TGTGCCAGCAGCGAGGGGACAGGAATGAATCAGCCCCAGCATTTT. The J gene is TRBJ1-5, the V gene TRBV9; the match to TRBD1 covers 8 bases. This CDR3 is built from 15 residues. With 3 bases clipped from V and 4 bases from J, the junction kept 6 bases outside the gene matches. In germline, CDR1 is SGDLS, CDR2 YYNGEE.

The chain employs TRBV24-1 and TRBJ2-1, with D perhaps being TRBD1 or TRBD2 (5 bases each). The germline CDR1 and CDR2 sequences are KGHDR and SFDVKD. This CDR3 spans 14 amino acids. V was trimmed by 1 base and J by 5 bases, leaving 8 bases between them. CDR3 nucleotide sequence: TGTGCCACCAGTGATTTTGGGGGTGACAATGAGCAGTTCTTC. Its translation is CATSDFGGDNEQFF.

This chain joins TRBV7-9 and TRBJ1-1, with TRBD1 matching over 7 bases. The V gene's germline CDR1 is SEHNR and CDR2 FQNEAQ (reference sequence). CDR3 length: 14 residues. V lost 4 bases to trimming and J lost 1 base; unmatched junction nucleotides: 3. The CDR3, as DNA: TGTGCCAGCAGCTCAACAGGGGCGAACACTGAAGCTTTCTTT. This gives the protein CASSSTGANTEAFF.